This T cell receptor beta chain came from a study of tumor T cells in aggressive B-cell lymphoma. Sequencing was performed with immunoSEQ multiplex PCR; in TCRdb, only in-frame clones are kept and a portion is missing. This sample yields 710 or so clones, of which around 87% are seen a single time; 8% belongs to the top ten. Sequenced: tumor tissue. This receptor was identified in an adult with diffuse large B cell lymphoma.

CDR3 protein: CASYIGGGGYGYTF. In DNA, the CDR3 is TGTGCCAGTTATATTGGGGGCGGCGGCTATGGCTACACCTTC. The chain links TRBV5-4 to TRBJ1-2; the D gene is possibly TRBD1 (6 bases). The germline gives CDR1 SGHNT, CDR2 YYREEE (reference sequence). The CDR3 is 14 amino acids. V was clipped by 8 bases and J by 4 bases, with 18 bases between them.